The 14 T cell receptor beta chains reported below all come from one sample, sequenced in a study of tumor and adjacent non-tumor tissue in lung cancer. This sample's RNA came from whole unsorted tissue. More than 3 cm separated this lung sample from the edge of the tumor. TCRbeta libraries were built with three rounds of nested PCR, modified from ARM-PCR. Each CDR3 protein gets one entry after TCRdb re-called the multiplex PCR reads with MiXCR. The data hold some 70,000 distinct CDR3 sequences, with 65% to 75% observed a single time. What was sequenced was distant non-tumor lung tissue. Every receptor here comes from a woman between 50 and 59 years old with non-small cell lung cancer.

A note on this clonotype: The germline gene is not matched at one end of the junction; a read error may be the cause. The CDR3 loop reads CASSKAVGTDTEYF. As DNA, the CDR3 is TGTGCCAGCAGCAAAGCGGTGGGCACGGATACGGAGTATTTT. The chain carries TRBV11-1 and TRBJ2-3, with a possible D match to TRBD2 (5 bases). This CDR3 is built from 14 residues. The germline V gene encodes CDR1 SGHAT and CDR2 FQDESV (reference sequence).

Of note for this clonotype: One junction end does not reproduce the germline sequence, and a read error may be involved. The rearrangement links TRBV20-1 to TRBJ2-3, with TRBD2 identical over 8 bases. Per the germline V gene, CDR1 is DFQATT and CDR2 is SNEGSKA (reference sequence). The CDR3 is 15 residues long. The CDR3 DNA reads TGCAGTGCTCCACTAGCGGACCCTACCGAGGATACACAGTATTTT. Translating gives CSAPLADPTEDTQYF.

This clonotype appeared many times. The rearrangement links TRBV6-6 to TRBJ1-5, with D possibly being TRBD1 (6 bases). The CDR3 runs 15 residues. Germline V gene data show CDR1 as MNHNY and CDR2 as SVGAGI (reference sequence). V was trimmed by 4 bases and J by 0 bases, leaving 10 bases between them. The CDR3 is CASSSQQGSNQPQHF. The CDR3 DNA follows: TGTGCCAGCAGTTCACAACAGGGTAGCAATCAGCCCCAGCATTTT.

Details on this clonotype: This may be a read error: a much more frequent sequence differs by one nucleotide. This chain connects TRBV6-2 or TRBV6-3 to TRBJ2-7, with 7 bases aligning to TRBD2. Germline CDR1 is MNHEY and CDR2 is SVGEGT. This CDR3 comprises 14 residues. CDR3 loop: CASRGAGRTYDQYF. In nucleotides, the CDR3 is TGTGCCAGCAGGGGAGCCGGGAGGACCTACGATCAGTACTTC.

Worth noting for this clonotype: The junction does not match germline at one end; this may be a read error. The chain has TRBV28 and TRBJ2-3, with D uncertain. CDR3 length: 17 residues. The germline V gene has CDR1 MDHEN and CDR2 SYDVKM. CDR3 sequence (DNA): TGTGCCAGTAGTTCCTCCTACTTTACAAGTGGCACAGATACGCAGTATTTT. Its protein is CASSSSYFTSGTDTQYF.

As concerns this clonotype: A read error may produce the germline difference seen at one junction end. The chain joins TRBV28 to TRBJ1-4; D gene uncertain. Germline V gives CDR1 MDHEN, CDR2 SYDVKM. This CDR3 contains 12 residues. As DNA, the CDR3 is TGTGTCAGCACTCCGCCCAGAGGAAAACTGTTTTTT. Amino acids: CVSTPPRGKLFF.

On this clonotype itself: This likely comes from a read error, as the CDR3 has no conserved phenylalanine or tryptophan at its end. The DNA is left out, because the CDR3 cannot be placed on it with certainty; the CDR3 is given as TCRdb lists it. The chain links TRBV4-2 to TRBJ1-2. CDR1 and CDR2 from the germline V gene are LGHNA and YNFKEQ. Termini included, the CDR3 measures 12 amino acids. CDR3 loop: CASSQHIYGYTC.

This chain connects TRBV11-2 to TRBJ2-7; tentatively, D is TRBD2 (7 bases). CDR3 length equals 13 residues. The V and J ends lost 3 bases and 10 bases respectively, with 16 bases between them. The germline V gene encodes CDR1 SGHAT and CDR2 FQNNGV. DNA for the CDR3: TGTGCCAGCAGCTTTGAGTCGGGGGGCGATCAGTACTTC. Its translation: CASSFESGGDQYF.

The chain links TRBV29-1 to TRBJ2-5; TRBD2 matches at 11 bases. Trimming at V came to 7 bases and at J to 9 bases, leaving 19 bases not matched to a gene. From germline, CDR1 is SQVTM and CDR2 ANQGSEA. The CDR3 has 16 amino acids. CDR3 sequence reads: CSAAVNSGGVVEAQYF. For the CDR3, the DNA is TGCAGCGCTGCGGTCAATAGCGGGGGGGTTGTGGAGGCCCAGTACTTC.

This clonotype is medium-sized by share. The J gene is TRBJ2-3, the V gene TRBV6-2 or TRBV6-3; 8 bases align to TRBD2. This CDR3 is 15 amino acids long. V lost 5 bases and J lost 1; bases outside the gene matches: 5. Germline V gives CDR1 MNHEY, CDR2 SVGEGT. The CDR3 reads CASSTLSGGTDTQYF. The CDR3 coding sequence is TGTGCCAGCAGTACCCTTAGCGGGGGCACAGATACGCAGTATTTT.

Points on this clonotype: The junction departs from the called germline gene at one end, perhaps through a read error. The CDR3 coding sequence is TGCAGCGTTAAGGGTGTCTCTAGGGCCAACGTCCTGACTTTC. This translates into CSVKGVSRANVLTF. The J gene is TRBJ2-6, the V gene TRBV29-1; no clear D gene. Germline V gene lookup returns CDR1 SQVTM and CDR2 ANQGSEA. The CDR3 length is 14 residues.

J is TRBJ1-1 and V is TRBV6-5, with a weak D call TRBD1 (6 bases). Germline CDR1 is MNHEY and CDR2 is SVGAGI. This CDR3 is 15 amino acids long. Deletions cut 2 bases from V and 8 bases from J, with 18 bases between. The CDR3 coding sequence is TGTGCCAGCAGTTACACCCCCCAGGGGTCCACCGAAGCTTTCTTT. It yields the protein CASSYTPQGSTEAFF.

This clonotype appeared many times. The chain carries TRBV12-3 or TRBV12-4 and TRBJ2-3, with unresolved D. CDR3 size: 15 residues. With 5 bases removed from V and 0 bases from J, the gap between germline ends came to 12 bases. CDR3 residues: CASSDRFLSTDTQYF. The DNA for the CDR3 is TGTGCCAGCAGTGATCGTTTTCTTAGCACAGATACGCAGTATTTT.

Concerning this clonotype itself: The conserved final phenylalanine or tryptophan is absent from the CDR3, which likely points to a read error. It is unclear where the CDR3 begins or ends on the DNA, so no DNA is shown, and the CDR3 is as TCRdb lists it. V gene TRBV20-1 combines with J gene TRBJ2-1. Germline assignment: CDR1 DFQATT and CDR2 SNEGSKA (reference sequence). The CDR3 comprises 11 residues, both ends counted. Here the CDR3 reads CSATLYNEQSY.